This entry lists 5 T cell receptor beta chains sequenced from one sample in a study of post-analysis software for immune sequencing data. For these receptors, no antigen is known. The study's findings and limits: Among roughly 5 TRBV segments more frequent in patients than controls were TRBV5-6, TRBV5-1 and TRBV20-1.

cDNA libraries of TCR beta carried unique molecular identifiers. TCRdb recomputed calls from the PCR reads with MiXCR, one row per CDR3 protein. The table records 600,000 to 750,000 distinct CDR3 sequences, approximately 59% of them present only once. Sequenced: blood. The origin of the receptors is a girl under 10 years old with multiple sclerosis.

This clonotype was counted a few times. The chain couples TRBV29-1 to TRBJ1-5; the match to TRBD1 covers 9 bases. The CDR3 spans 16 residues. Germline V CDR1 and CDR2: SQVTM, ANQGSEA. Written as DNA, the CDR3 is TGCATCCCCCAGCCGGGACAGGGTGGTGGCAATCAGCCCCAGCATTTT. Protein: CIPQPGQGGGNQPQHF.

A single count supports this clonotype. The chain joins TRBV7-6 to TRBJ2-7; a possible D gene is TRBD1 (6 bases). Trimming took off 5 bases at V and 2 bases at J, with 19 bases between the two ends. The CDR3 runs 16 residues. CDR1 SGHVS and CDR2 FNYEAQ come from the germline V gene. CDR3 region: CASSPIRWGHPYEQYF. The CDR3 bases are TGTGCCAGCAGCCCAATCCGCTGGGGACATCCCTACGAGCAGTACTTC.

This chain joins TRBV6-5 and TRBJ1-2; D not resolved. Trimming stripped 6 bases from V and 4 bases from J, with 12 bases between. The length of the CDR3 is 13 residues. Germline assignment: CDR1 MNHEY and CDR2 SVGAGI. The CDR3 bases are TGTGCCAGCAGCGCGAGTCGTTCCTATGGCTACACCTTC. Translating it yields CASSASRSYGYTF.

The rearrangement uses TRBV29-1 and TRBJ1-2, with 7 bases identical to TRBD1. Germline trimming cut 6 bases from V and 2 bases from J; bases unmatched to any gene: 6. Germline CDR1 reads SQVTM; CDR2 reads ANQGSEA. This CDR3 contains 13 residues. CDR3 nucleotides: TGCAGCGTCTCCAGGGGGGCAAACTATGGCTACACCTTC. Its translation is CSVSRGANYGYTF.

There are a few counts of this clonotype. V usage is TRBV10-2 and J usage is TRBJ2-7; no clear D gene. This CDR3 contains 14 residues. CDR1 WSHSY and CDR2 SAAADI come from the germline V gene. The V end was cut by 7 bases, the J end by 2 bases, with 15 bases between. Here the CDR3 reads CASKVQRPTYEQYF. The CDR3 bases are TGCGCCAGCAAAGTCCAGAGACCCACCTACGAGCAGTACTTC.